What follows are 15 T cell receptor beta chains derived from one specimen sequenced in a study of blood T cell repertoires in COVID-19. Data came from immunoSEQ multiplex PCR; TCRdb stores just in-frame clones and leaves some out. Of about 120,000 clones in the sample, less than 90% were seen once. Sequencing was carried out using peripheral blood. These receptors were taken from an older man with acute or convalescent COVID-19.

Here the CDR3 reads CASSFEGSGARDTQYF. The CDR3 bases are TGTGCCAGCAGCTTCGAGGGTAGCGGGGCCCGAGATACGCAGTATTTT. The rearrangement uses TRBV6-2 or TRBV6-3 and TRBJ2-3, with 8 bases fitting TRBD2. After removal of 6 bases from V and 5 bases from J, the junction contained 13 bases not matched to a gene. Germline CDR1 reads MNHEY; CDR2 reads SVGEGT. The CDR3 runs 16 residues.

The chain is built from TRBV3-1 (or the pseudogene TRBV3-2) and TRBJ1-5; D gene uncertain. Germline values: CDR1 LGHDT, CDR2 YNNKEL (reference sequence). CDR3 length: 13 amino acids. V gave up 0 bases and J gave up 9 bases, with 9 bases separating them. The CDR3 coding sequence is TGTGCCAGCAGCCAAGACGGGGATCGGCCCCAGCATTTT. Translated, it gives CASSQDGDRPQHF.

The chain uses TRBV5-5 and TRBJ2-5; 10 nucleotides align to TRBD1. The CDR3 has 17 residues. The V gene end was trimmed by 3 bases and the J gene end by 4 bases; junction bases not matched to a gene: 12. CDR1 and CDR2 from the germline V gene are SGHKS and YYEKEE (reference sequence). The CDR3 DNA is TGTGCCAGCAGCTGGGGAAAGGGACAGGGGATTGGAGAGACCCAGTACTTC. Encoded protein: CASSWGKGQGIGETQYF.

This sequence joins TRBV19 and TRBJ1-5; 7 positions agree with TRBD1. After removal of 1 base from V and 5 bases from J, the junction contained 5 bases not matched to a gene. Looked up from germline, CDR1 is LNHDA and CDR2 is SQIVND (reference sequence). The CDR3 is 15 amino acids. CDR3 sequence (DNA): TGTGCCAGTAGTATAGCCGCAGGGGGGTATCAGCCCCAGCATTTT. Encoded protein: CASSIAAGGYQPQHF.

The rearrangement links TRBV6-2 or TRBV6-3 to TRBJ1-2; TRBD1 might be the D (5 bases). This CDR3 spans 13 amino acids. Trimming shortened V by 5 bases and J by 2 bases, and 9 bases separated the two germline ends. The germline V gene encodes CDR1 MNHEY and CDR2 SVGEGT. This chain's CDR3 is CASSRTLNYGYTF. CDR3 in DNA: TGTGCCAGCAGTCGGACACTGAACTATGGCTACACCTTC.

V usage is TRBV28 and J usage is TRBJ1-2; D is undetermined. This CDR3 has 14 amino acids. Germline-derived CDR1 and CDR2 are MDHEN and SYDVKM. With 1 base removed from V and 1 base from J, the gap between germline ends came to 7 bases. CDR3 nucleotides: TGTGCCAGCAGTTTATATGCGGATAACTATGGCTACACCTTC. This sequence encodes CASSLYADNYGYTF.

This clone was seen a single time. The chain combines TRBV5-4 with TRBJ2-7, with TRBD2 matching 16 bases. J was trimmed by 6 bases and V by 2 bases; bases with no gene match: 8. The CDR3 is made up of 17 amino acids. Germline lookup yields CDR1 SGHNT and CDR2 YYREEE (reference sequence). The CDR3 DNA sequence: TGTGCCAGCAGCTTAGGGGGACTAGCGGGAGGGCTGATCGAGCAGTACTTC. Translated, it gives CASSLGGLAGGLIEQYF.

V gene TRBV5-1 combines with J gene TRBJ2-3; a possible D gene is TRBD2 (6 bases). The germline V gene encodes CDR1 SGHRS and CDR2 YFSETQ. V was trimmed by 2 bases and J by 1 base, leaving 11 bases between them. CDR3 length: 15 residues. CDR3 residues: CASSFGWGGTDTQYF. CDR3 nucleotide sequence: TGCGCCAGCAGCTTCGGGTGGGGGGGCACAGATACGCAGTATTTT.

The genes are TRBV7-9 and TRBJ2-7, with 11 bases lining up with TRBD1. V lost 5 bases to trimming and J lost 3 bases; unmatched junction nucleotides: 12. The germline CDR1 and CDR2 sequences are SEHNR and FQNEAQ (reference sequence). This CDR3 contains 17 residues. The CDR3 reads CASSTGTGGILRYEQYF. The DNA for the CDR3 is TGTGCCAGCAGCACGGGGACAGGGGGTATACTGCGCTACGAGCAGTACTTC. Drawing the rest from reference TRBV7-9 and TRBJ2-7, the complete variable domain is DTGVSQNPRHKITKRGQNVTFRCDPISEHNRLYWYRQTLGQGPEFLTYFQNEAQLEKSRLLSDRFSAERPKGSFSTLEIQRTEQGDSAMYLCASSTGTGGILRYEQYFGPGTRLTVT.

The gene calls are TRBV9 and TRBJ2-4; 7 bases agree with TRBD2. The V segment lost 5 bases and the J segment 7 bases; nucleotides outside the gene matches: 21. This CDR3 contains 18 residues. The germline gives CDR1 SGDLS, CDR2 YYNGEE. The CDR3 here is CASSAYGLGRSTENIQYF. The CDR3 DNA reads as TGTGCCAGCAGTGCCTACGGACTAGGGCGGTCGACCGAGAACATTCAGTACTTC. Full variable domain (missing parts from reference TRBV9 and TRBJ2-4): DSGVTQTPKHLITATGQRVTLRCSPRSGDLSVYWYQQSLDQGLQFLIQYYNGEERAKGNILERFSAQQFPDLHSELNLSSLELGDSALYFCASSAYGLGRSTENIQYFGAGTRLSVL.

The chain uses TRBV19 and TRBJ2-1, with TRBD2 matching 16 bases. The ends lost 6 bases at V and 7 bases at J; junction bases unmatched: 12. The CDR3 length is 18 residues. The V gene's germline CDR1 is LNHDA and CDR2 SQIVND (reference sequence). CDR3 residues: CASSRGLAGGRTRNEQFF. Written as DNA, the CDR3 is TGTGCCAGTAGCAGGGGACTAGCGGGAGGGCGTACGCGGAATGAGCAGTTCTTC. The whole variable domain, filled in from reference TRBV19 and TRBJ2-1, reads DGGITQSPKYLFRKEGQNVTLSCEQNLNHDAMYWYRQDPGQGLRLIYYSQIVNDFQKGDIAEGYSVSREKKESFPLTVTSAQKNPTAFYLCASSRGLAGGRTRNEQFFGPGTRLTVL.

CDR3 in amino acids: CASSRGQLPITSGNTIYF. CDR3 in DNA: TGTGCCAGCAGCCGCGGACAGTTACCGATAACCTCTGGAAACACCATATATTTT. J is TRBJ1-3 and V is TRBV5-6, with D perhaps TRBD1 (6 bases). V was clipped by 4 bases and J by 0 bases, with 20 bases between them. The CDR3 runs to 18 residues. The V gene's germline CDR1 is SGHDT and CDR2 YYEEEE.

The chain has TRBV23-1 and TRBJ1-2, with TRBD1 matching over 8 bases. TRBV23-1 is reported as an ORF; its role is uncertain. V lost 2 bases and J lost 2; bases outside the gene matches: 13. The CDR3 is 18 amino acids. In DNA form, the CDR3 reads TGCGCCAGCAGTCAACGGTTTTTTTCAGGACAGGGAAACTATGGCTACACCTTC. It encodes CASSQRFFSGQGNYGYTF.

This clone showed up just once. This chain connects TRBV10-1 to TRBJ2-2, with unresolved D. Trimming stripped 3 bases from V and 3 bases from J, with 5 bases between. This CDR3 comprises 13 residues. The V gene's germline CDR1 is WNHNN and CDR2 SYGVQD (reference sequence). The CDR3 is CASSDSYTGELFF. The CDR3 DNA is TGCGCCAGCAGTGACTCTTACACCGGGGAGCTGTTTTTT.

This chain connects TRBV6-4 to TRBJ2-1; 10 bases align to TRBD1. This CDR3 has 17 residues. V shed 6 bases, J shed 2 bases, and the junction held 10 bases outside the gene matches. The germline V gene has CDR1 MRHNA and CDR2 SNTAGT. The CDR3 bases are TGTGCCAGCAGACTCCCGGGACAGGGGTGCCCCTACAATGAGCAGTTCTTC. Amino acid sequence: CASRLPGQGCPYNEQFF.